These T cell receptor beta chains were read from a single sample in a study of blood T cell repertoires in COVID-19. This table comes from immunoSEQ multiplex PCR, and its TCRdb copy is limited to in-frame clones, with some not included. Of about 96,000 clones in the sample, over 60% were seen once. Sequencing was carried out using peripheral blood. These receptors all come from a man aged 45-65 years who had recovered from COVID-19. Both conserved end residues are part of each CDR3. The D gene is left open where the match is weak. Not every row has a clone size; where given, it reads once, few, many or a size class.

v_gene: TRBV18; len: 13; j_gene: TRBJ2-3; abundance: .; d_gene: .; CDR3nt: TGTGCCAGCTCATTATTTTCCACAGATACGCAGTATTTT; CDR3aa: CASSLFSTDTQYF
v_gene: TRBV7-9; len: 15; j_gene: TRBJ2-4; abundance: .; d_gene: .; CDR3nt: TGTGCCAGCAGCCGATCAGGGGAGCGGGGAAACATTCAGTACTTC; CDR3aa: CASSRSGERGNIQYF
v_gene: TRBV28; len: 14; j_gene: TRBJ2-7; abundance: .; d_gene: .; CDR3nt: TGTGCCAGCAGTCGCGGGTCAATCTCCTACGAGCAGTACTTC; CDR3aa: CASSRGSISYEQYF
v_gene: TRBV5-1; len: 18; j_gene: TRBJ1-3; abundance: .; d_gene: TRBD1; CDR3nt: TGCGCCAGCAGCCCTACCTTTGGACAGGGTAAGGCTGGAAACACCATATATTTT; CDR3aa: CASSPTFGQGKAGNTIYF
v_gene: TRBV5-1; len: 13; j_gene: TRBJ2-5; abundance: .; d_gene: TRBD1; CDR3nt: TGCGCCAGCAGCTTTAGGACAGGGGTGACCCAGTACTTC; CDR3aa: CASSFRTGVTQYF
v_gene: TRBV5-1; len: 15; j_gene: TRBJ2-2; abundance: .; d_gene: TRBD2; CDR3nt: TGCGCCAGCAGCTTGCTAGCGGGGAACACCGGGGAGCTGTTTTTT; CDR3aa: CASSLLAGNTGELFF
v_gene: TRBV11-2; len: 18; j_gene: TRBJ2-7; abundance: .; d_gene: TRBD2; CDR3nt: TGTGCCAGCAGCTTAGAACCCCCTGGACTAGCGGCCACCTACGAGCAGTACTTC; CDR3aa: CASSLEPPGLAATYEQYF
v_gene: TRBV5-8; len: 15; j_gene: TRBJ2-2; abundance: .; d_gene: .; CDR3nt: TGTGCCAGCAGCCCTGGACTGACCGGGGATGAGGAGCTGTTTTTT; CDR3aa: CASSPGLTGDEELFF
v_gene: TRBV7-3; len: 14; j_gene: TRBJ2-1; abundance: .; d_gene: .; CDR3nt: TGTGCCAGCAGCCCCCGCTCGAAAGGGGGTGAGCAGTTCTTC; CDR3aa: CASSPRSKGGEQFF
v_gene: TRBV7-9; len: 14; j_gene: TRBJ1-1; abundance: .; d_gene: .; CDR3nt: TGTGCCAGCAGCTTGCCATACACGAACACTGAAGCTTTCTTT; CDR3aa: CASSLPYTNTEAFF
v_gene: TRBV19; len: 12; j_gene: TRBJ1-4; abundance: .; d_gene: .; CDR3nt: TGTGCCAGTAGTTTTCGGACAGTTCGCCTGTTTTTT; CDR3aa: CASSFRTVRLFF
v_gene: TRBV6-5; len: 13; j_gene: TRBJ2-7; abundance: many; d_gene: TRBD1; CDR3nt: TGTGCCAGCCACTCGGGACAGAGCTACGAGCAGTACTTC; CDR3aa: CASHSGQSYEQYF
v_gene: TRBV9; len: 15; j_gene: TRBJ1-4; abundance: .; d_gene: .; CDR3nt: TGTGCCAGCAGCGCTCAGTCCGGGAACAATGAAAAACTGTTTTTT; CDR3aa: CASSAQSGNNEKLFF
v_gene: TRBV7-2; len: 15; j_gene: TRBJ2-7; abundance: many; d_gene: .; CDR3nt: TGTGCCAGCAGCTTAGGGACTACTATCTCCTACGAGCAGTACTTC; CDR3aa: CASSLGTTISYEQYF
v_gene: TRBV6-5; len: 14; j_gene: TRBJ1-1; abundance: .; d_gene: TRBD1; CDR3nt: TGTGCCAGCAGGAGGACAGGGTTAAACACTGAAGCTTTCTTT; CDR3aa: CASRRTGLNTEAFF
v_gene: TRBV9; len: 15; j_gene: TRBJ1-2; abundance: once; d_gene: .; CDR3nt: TGTGCCAGCAGCCAGAAAGGGCAGGGCGACTATGGCTACACCTTC; CDR3aa: CASSQKGQGDYGYTF
v_gene: TRBV28; len: 18; j_gene: TRBJ2-3; abundance: .; d_gene: TRBD1; CDR3nt: TGTGCCAGCAGTTTTCTCTGGACGGGAGCAGGGGGCCCAGATACGCAGTATTTT; CDR3aa: CASSFLWTGAGGPDTQYF
v_gene: TRBV6-2/TRBV6-3; len: 15; j_gene: TRBJ2-1; abundance: .; d_gene: .; CDR3nt: TGTGCCAGCAGTTACGGCCCCAGCTCCTACAATGAGCAGTTCTTC; CDR3aa: CASSYGPSSYNEQFF
v_gene: TRBV7-2; len: 15; j_gene: TRBJ1-5; abundance: .; d_gene: TRBD1; CDR3nt: TGTGCCAGCAGCTTTGTCGCAGGGGGGAATCAGCCCCAGCATTTT; CDR3aa: CASSFVAGGNQPQHF
v_gene: TRBV9; len: 16; j_gene: TRBJ2-2; abundance: .; d_gene: .; CDR3nt: TGTGCCAGCAGCGTAGACAGGGCCGCTGGCACCGGGGAGCTGTTTTTT; CDR3aa: CASSVDRAAGTGELFF
v_gene: TRBV19; len: 14; j_gene: TRBJ2-1; abundance: once; d_gene: .; CDR3nt: TGTGCCAGTACCCCCTCTAACGAGTTTGAGGAGCAGTTCTTC; CDR3aa: CASTPSNEFEEQFF
v_gene: TRBV9; len: 17; j_gene: TRBJ1-2; abundance: .; d_gene: TRBD1; CDR3nt: TGTGCCAGCAGCGTGGATAGTAACGCCGGGACAGGGAATGGCTACACCTTC; CDR3aa: CASSVDSNAGTGNGYTF
v_gene: TRBV7-8; len: 14; j_gene: TRBJ1-2; abundance: .; d_gene: .; CDR3nt: TGTGCCAGCAGCCTCCAGGCGGGGAACTATGGCTACACCTTC; CDR3aa: CASSLQAGNYGYTF
v_gene: TRBV4-3; len: 17; j_gene: TRBJ2-2; abundance: .; d_gene: TRBD2; CDR3nt: TGCGCCAGCAGTCCCGGGACTAGCGGGAGGAGTACCGGGGAGCTGTTTTTT; CDR3aa: CASSPGTSGRSTGELFF
v_gene: TRBV24-1; len: 15; j_gene: TRBJ2-5; abundance: .; d_gene: .; CDR3nt: TGTGCCACCAGTGATTTCTTCCAGGGGCAAGAGACCCAGTACTTC; CDR3aa: CATSDFFQGQETQYF
v_gene: TRBV28; len: 15; j_gene: TRBJ2-3; abundance: .; d_gene: .; CDR3nt: TGTGCCAGCAGCTCTCCCGGGGGTGGCACAGATACGCAGTATTTT; CDR3aa: CASSSPGGGTDTQYF
v_gene: TRBV29-1; len: 14; j_gene: TRBJ2-5; abundance: .; d_gene: .; CDR3nt: TGCAGCGTAGGGGGGTACAGGGGCGGAGAGACCCAGTACTTC; CDR3aa: CSVGGYRGGETQYF
v_gene: TRBV18; len: 15; j_gene: TRBJ2-3; abundance: .; d_gene: .; CDR3nt: TGTGCCAGCTCACCATTGTTTCAGGGGACAGATACGCAGTATTTT; CDR3aa: CASSPLFQGTDTQYF
v_gene: TRBV6-5; len: 13; j_gene: TRBJ2-7; abundance: .; d_gene: .; CDR3nt: TGTGCCAGCAGCCGACAGTTGGCTTACGAGCAGTACTTC; CDR3aa: CASSRQLAYEQYF
v_gene: TRBV7-2; len: 15; j_gene: TRBJ2-3; abundance: .; d_gene: TRBD2; CDR3nt: TGTGCCAGCAGGCTGGGACTAGCAAACACAGATACGCAGTATTTT; CDR3aa: CASRLGLANTDTQYF
v_gene: TRBV9; len: 17; j_gene: TRBJ2-3; abundance: .; d_gene: TRBD2; CDR3nt: TGTGCCAGCAGCGTAACCGGGACTAGTTTCGGCACAGATACGCAGTATTTT; CDR3aa: CASSVTGTSFGTDTQYF
v_gene: TRBV3-1/TRBV3-2; len: 15; j_gene: TRBJ1-1; abundance: few; d_gene: .; CDR3nt: TGTGCCAGCAGCCGGGACCTCGGGGGTGGGACTGAAGCTTTCTTT; CDR3aa: CASSRDLGGGTEAFF
v_gene: TRBV28; len: 12; j_gene: TRBJ1-4; abundance: .; d_gene: .; CDR3nt: TGTGCCAGCAAGGGGTTAAATGAAAAACTGTTTTTT; CDR3aa: CASKGLNEKLFF
v_gene: TRBV10-3; len: 14; j_gene: TRBJ2-7; abundance: .; d_gene: TRBD1; CDR3nt: TGTGCCATCAGACGACAGGGGGCATCCTACGAGCAGTACTTC; CDR3aa: CAIRRQGASYEQYF
v_gene: TRBV7-2; len: 15; j_gene: TRBJ2-7; abundance: .; d_gene: TRBD1; CDR3nt: TGTGCCAGCAGCTTAGCTCAGGGGGCTAGCCGGGAGCAGTACTTC; CDR3aa: CASSLAQGASREQYF
v_gene: TRBV6-1; len: 15; j_gene: TRBJ1-3; abundance: .; d_gene: .; CDR3nt: TGTGCCAGCAGTGAACAGGCCCTCTCTGGAAACACCATATATTTT; CDR3aa: CASSEQALSGNTIYF
v_gene: TRBV30; len: 12; j_gene: TRBJ1-2; abundance: .; d_gene: .; CDR3nt: TGTGCCTGGGATACAGGGATCTATGGCTACACCTTC; CDR3aa: CAWDTGIYGYTF
v_gene: TRBV3-1/TRBV3-2; len: 15; j_gene: TRBJ2-7; abundance: .; d_gene: TRBD2; CDR3nt: TGTGCCAGCAGCCAAGATTCAAGCGGGAGGGGGGAGCAGTACTTC; CDR3aa: CASSQDSSGRGEQYF
v_gene: TRBV5-1; len: 16; j_gene: TRBJ1-2; abundance: .; d_gene: TRBD1; CDR3nt: TGCGCCAGCAGCCCAACCGGGACAGGGGGCCACTATGGCTACACCTTC; CDR3aa: CASSPTGTGGHYGYTF
v_gene: TRBV9; len: 14; j_gene: TRBJ1-3; abundance: .; d_gene: .; CDR3nt: TGTGCCAGCAGCGTAGGAGAATCTGGAAACACCATATATTTT; CDR3aa: CASSVGESGNTIYF
v_gene: TRBV7-2; len: 15; j_gene: TRBJ2-5; abundance: .; d_gene: .; CDR3nt: TGTGCCAGCAGCTTAAAAAGAAGGGAGTTGGAGACCCAGTACTTC; CDR3aa: CASSLKRRELETQYF
v_gene: TRBV9; len: 12; j_gene: TRBJ1-2; abundance: .; d_gene: .; CDR3nt: TGTGCCAGCAGCGCCCCTAGCTATGGCTACACCTTC; CDR3aa: CASSAPSYGYTF
v_gene: TRBV30; len: 12; j_gene: TRBJ1-4; abundance: .; d_gene: .; CDR3nt: TGTGCCTGGGGACGCTACAGCGAAAAACTGTTTTTT; CDR3aa: CAWGRYSEKLFF
v_gene: TRBV12-3/TRBV12-4; len: 13; j_gene: TRBJ1-1; abundance: once; d_gene: TRBD1; CDR3nt: TGTGCCAGCAGTAGGGACAGCAGGACTGAAGCTTTCTTT; CDR3aa: CASSRDSRTEAFF
v_gene: TRBV28; len: 14; j_gene: TRBJ2-1; abundance: .; d_gene: .; CDR3nt: TGTGCCAGCAGTTCATCAGCCCGGGGTGGGTACCAGTTCTTC; CDR3aa: CASSSSARGGYQFF
v_gene: TRBV5-1; len: 15; j_gene: TRBJ1-6; abundance: .; d_gene: .; CDR3nt: TGCGCCAGCAGCTTGGAGGGGTTAGATAATTCACCCCTCCACTTT; CDR3aa: CASSLEGLDNSPLHF
v_gene: TRBV5-1; len: 13; j_gene: TRBJ2-4; abundance: once; d_gene: TRBD2; CDR3nt: TGCGCCAGCAGCATGGGACTAGCGGGCCTTCAGTACTTC; CDR3aa: CASSMGLAGLQYF
v_gene: TRBV19; len: 13; j_gene: TRBJ2-7; abundance: few; d_gene: TRBD1; CDR3nt: TGTGCCAGTAGTACGACAGGGACCTACGAGCAGTACTTC; CDR3aa: CASSTTGTYEQYF
v_gene: TRBV18; len: 15; j_gene: TRBJ2-3; abundance: once; d_gene: TRBD2; CDR3nt: TGTGCCAGCTCACAGGCTAGCGGGGCTGGGGATACGCAGTATTTT; CDR3aa: CASSQASGAGDTQYF
v_gene: TRBV5-6; len: 15; j_gene: TRBJ1-6; abundance: .; d_gene: TRBD1; CDR3nt: TGTGCCAGCAGCTTGATGGGACAGTCTAATTCACCCCTCCACTTT; CDR3aa: CASSLMGQSNSPLHF
v_gene: TRBV7-2; len: 16; j_gene: TRBJ2-1; abundance: .; d_gene: TRBD2; CDR3nt: TGTGCCAGCAGCTCCAGAGGGATTAGCGGGAGGGTTGAGCAGTTCTTC; CDR3aa: CASSSRGISGRVEQFF
v_gene: TRBV11-2; len: 15; j_gene: TRBJ2-7; abundance: .; d_gene: TRBD2; CDR3nt: TGTGCCAGCAGGATCGGGGGACTAGCGGCCTACGAGCAGTACTTC; CDR3aa: CASRIGGLAAYEQYF
v_gene: TRBV5-5; len: 15; j_gene: TRBJ1-5; abundance: few; d_gene: .; CDR3nt: TGTGCCAGCAGCTCATTGACAGCGGGGGATCAGCCCCAGCATTTT; CDR3aa: CASSSLTAGDQPQHF
v_gene: TRBV18; len: 15; j_gene: TRBJ1-2; abundance: .; d_gene: TRBD1; CDR3nt: TGTGCCAGCTCACCGCTAGGACAGGGTTCCTATGGCTACACCTTC; CDR3aa: CASSPLGQGSYGYTF